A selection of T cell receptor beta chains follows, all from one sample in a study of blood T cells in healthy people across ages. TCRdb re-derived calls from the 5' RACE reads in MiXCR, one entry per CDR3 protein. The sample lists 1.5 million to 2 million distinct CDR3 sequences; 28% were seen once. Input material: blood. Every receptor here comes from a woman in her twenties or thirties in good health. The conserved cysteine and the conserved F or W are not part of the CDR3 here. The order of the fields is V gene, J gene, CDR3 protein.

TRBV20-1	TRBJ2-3	SARDSFGDGGMDTQY
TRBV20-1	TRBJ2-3	SARPLAGGTDTQY
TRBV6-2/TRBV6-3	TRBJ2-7	ASHRLGVSYEQY
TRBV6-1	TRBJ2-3	ASSSDRGRGTDTQY
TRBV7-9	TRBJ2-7	ASSSRLAGIGEQY
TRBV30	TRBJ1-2	VWSDETGEWGYT
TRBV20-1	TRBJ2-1	SARVPNSYNEQF
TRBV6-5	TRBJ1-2	PSSYPGNYGYT
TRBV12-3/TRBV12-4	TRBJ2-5	ASSPGLASYGQY
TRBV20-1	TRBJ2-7	SARSSLGGRAYEQY
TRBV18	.	ASSPPRQGAEQY
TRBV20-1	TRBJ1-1	SARLTGQGTEAF